This TCR beta chain was captured in a study of cytomegalovirus exposure and HLA in healthy donors. Study-wide points: In a later analysis, several top co-occurrence clusters appeared linked to parvovirus B19, influenza, CMV and Epstein-Barr virus. Across donors, most TCRs were seen rarely, yet some public ones were widespread.

It was with 60 Vbeta and 13 Jbeta primers that the PCR ran. In the source study's methods: Around 11 million shared chains were among tens of millions of unique TCR beta chains counted in a later analysis. Method: immunoSEQ multiplex PCR; TCRdb's copy keeps in-frame clones and lacks some. That table furnishes V, J and clone size, whereas the DNA furnished D and trimming. The table shows some 120,000 clones, with about 76% occurring only once. Trimming removed 1 base from V and 0 bases from J, with 10 bases in between. From germline, CDR1 is LGHNA and CDR2 YSLEER. The CDR3 runs 15 residues. Nominally healthy donors provided the samples, though records likely missed some immune exposures. In the case of this clone: Its cognate antigen is unknown.

The source material was PBMCs. This receptor was identified in a woman aged 30 to 39 in good health and CMV-seronegative. V and J are TRBV4-3 and TRBJ2-7; possible D gene TRBD2, 6 bases. For the CDR3, the DNA is TGCGCCAGCAGCCAAGGCGCGGGAAGCTCCTACGAGCAGTACTTC. Protein product: CASSQGAGSSYEQYF.